The entry below gives a single T cell receptor (beta chain) sequence along with its context. Its specificity is not known. Other DNA sequences of this sample code for an identical CDR3. The table came from immunoSEQ multiplex PCR; TCRdb's copy has only in-frame clones and leaves some out. Here the sample spans some 76,000 clones, under 90% being singletons. This record belongs to a study of identifying expanded T cells in peripheral blood. General study findings and limits: Across healthy donors, higher total template counts meant significantly greater approximately two-week count variance. Technical replicates showed around 1.2 changed clones; two weeks 15 to 20; four weeks 19.

Collection occurred without any documented infections or immune events in donors. The CDR3 has 19 amino acids. Germline CDR1 is LGHNA and CDR2 is YSLEER. V gave up 0 bases and J gave up 8 bases, with 28 bases separating them. Sequenced material: blood. The rearrangement joins TRBV4-3 to TRBJ1-2; D not certain. The clonotype was recovered from a person aged 18 to 69 in good health. CDR3 loop: CASSQDVFSEPVRWNGYTF. The DNA of the CDR3 is TGCGCCAGCAGCCAAGATGTTTTTTCGGAACCAGTAAGATGGAACGGCTACACCTTC.